This entry describes one T cell receptor (beta chain). Its specificity is unknown. The sample is drawn from a study of T cell responses to AZD1222 COVID-19 vaccine. About the study: Investigators merged groups given second doses at roughly 4 or roughly 12 weeks.

The data were produced by immunoSEQ multiplex PCR, yet TCRdb's version contains in-frame clones alone and is incomplete. The table records 150,000 or so clones, just over 90% of them present only once. Findings and limits, study-wide: Donors were largely white British and mainly female; clonal diversity was possibly underestimated. Among spike-specific TCRs, nearly half reportedly target unmutated variant regions. Seropositive at baseline were only 5 or 6 AZD1222 recipients.

Germline loops: CDR1 SGHDT, CDR2 YYEEEE. J gave up 1 base and V 5 bases, and 9 bases lay outside the gene matches. The CDR3 runs 17 residues. This clonotype originated in an adult in good health. Here the sequenced sample was peripheral blood, taken on day 0 of AZD1222 vaccination. The chain uses TRBV5-6 and TRBJ2-6, with 7 bases that match TRBD1. In nucleotides, the CDR3 is TGTGCCAGCAGAAAGGGACAGCTACGTTCTGGGGCCAACGTCCTGACTTTC. As protein: CASRKGQLRSGANVLTF.